The T cell receptor beta chain described here comes from a study of blood T cells in healthy people across ages. Overall study findings and caveats: Investigators viewed diversity estimates from one million T cells as underestimates, the study reported. The recorded TCR beta diversity per million T cells decreased in a roughly linear manner with age. Conclusively comparing naive with antigen-experienced cells was impossible with unsorted PBMCs.

V dropped 6 bases and J dropped 6 bases, with 14 bases sitting between them. The CDR3 loop spans 13 amino acids. The germline gives CDR1 SNHLY, CDR2 FYNNEI. On this clonotype itself: Its antigen is not known.

Through a sample-barcoded 5' primer and a J-beta primer mix, a second PCR was run for roughly 7 to 12 cycles. From the 5' RACE reads, TCRdb called clonotypes with MiXCR, one entry per CDR3 protein. Here the sample spans approximately 850,000 distinct CDR3 sequences, approximately 44% being singletons. The chain has TRBV2 and TRBJ1-2; no clear D gene. The TCR sequence derives from a man between 60 and 70 years old in good health. Material: blood. As DNA, the CDR3 is TGTGCCAGCAGCTCAGAACGGACGAATGGCTACACCTTC. Translation gives CASSSERTNGYTF.